These T cell receptor beta chains were read from a single sample in a study of neurological immune-mediated disorders. From the 5' RACE reads, TCRdb called clonotypes with MiXCR, one entry per CDR3 protein. This sample yields 20,000 to 30,000 distinct CDR3 sequences, of which less than 2.5% are seen a single time; 2% to 2.5% belongs to the top ten. Sequencing used PBMCs. The receptor set was obtained from a woman between 50 and 59 years old with multiple sclerosis. Each CDR3 is given with its conserved first and last residue. The D gene is left open where the match is weak. Where a row states a size, it is once, few, many or the class of an expanded clone; other rows omit it.

D,V,J,size,DNA,CDR3
-,TRBV11-1,TRBJ2-1,many,TGTGCCAGCAGCTTAATGGACGGGAACTACAATGAGCAGTTCTTC,CASSLMDGNYNEQFF
TRBD2,TRBV20-1,TRBJ2-5,-,TGCAGTGCCGGCCTTAGCGGGAGAGAAGAGACCCAGTACTTC,CSAGLSGREETQYF
-,TRBV6-2/TRBV6-3,TRBJ1-5,-,TGTGCCAGCAGTTACCCCGCTCAAGGGCAACAGCCCCAGCATTTT,CASSYPAQGQQPQHF
TRBD2,TRBV10-3,TRBJ2-5,many,TGTGCCATCAAGGGGACTAGTCCCGGGGAGACCCAGTACTTC,CAIKGTSPGETQYF
-,TRBV27,TRBJ2-5,-,TGTGCCAGCAGTCACAGGCGGGGCCAAGAGACCCAGTACTTC,CASSHRRGQETQYF
TRBD2,TRBV7-3,TRBJ2-1,many,TGTGCCAGCAGCCCTAGCGGGAGAAGTGTCAATGAGCAGTTCTTC,CASSPSGRSVNEQFF
-,TRBV11-2,TRBJ2-1,many,TGTGCCAGCAGAACATTAACAGGCAGAACCTACAATGAGCAGTTCTTC,CASRTLTGRTYNEQFF
TRBD1,TRBV7-7,TRBJ2-1,many,TGTGCTAGCAGCGCATTTCCGGGACAGGGTAGCAATGAGCAGTTCTTC,CASSAFPGQGSNEQFF
TRBD2,TRBV7-9,TRBJ2-3,many,TGTGCCAGCAGCTTACCGGGACTAGCTAAAGATACGCAGTATTTT,CASSLPGLAKDTQYF
TRBD2,TRBV5-1,TRBJ2-3,many,TGCGCCAGCAGCTTACTAGCGGGGAGCACAGATACGCAGTATTTT,CASSLLAGSTDTQYF
TRBD2,TRBV20-1,TRBJ2-3,many,TGCAGTGCTACCAGACTAGCGGGGCGCACAGATACGCAGTATTTT,CSATRLAGRTDTQYF
-,TRBV7-9,TRBJ2-1,medium-sized,TGTGCCAGCAGCTCCCAGCAGTTCTTC,CASSSQQFF
TRBD2,TRBV20-1,TRBJ2-7,many,TGCAGTGCTACAGGACTAGCGGGAGGCTACGAGCAGTACTTC,CSATGLAGGYEQYF
-,TRBV10-3,TRBJ1-2,many,TGTGCCATCGTAAGGGGACCCGATAACTATGGCTACACCTTC,CAIVRGPDNYGYTF
TRBD2,TRBV7-9,TRBJ2-1,many,TGTGCCAGCAGCTTTTTTCTAGTAGCGGGTTCTCTTAATGAGCAGTTCTTC,CASSFFLVAGSLNEQFF
-,TRBV12-3/TRBV12-4,TRBJ2-2,many,TGTGCCAGCCGCGGTACCGGGACCTCGAACACCGGGGAGCTGTTTTTT,CASRGTGTSNTGELFF
-,TRBV9,TRBJ1-2,many,TGTGCCAGCAGCGTACAAGACTCATATGGCTACACCTTC,CASSVQDSYGYTF
-,TRBV29-1,TRBJ1-5,-,TGCAGCGTTGGAGGCGGAACTCAGCCCCAGCATTTT,CSVGGGTQPQHF
TRBD1,TRBV28,TRBJ2-7,many,TGTGCCACCCGCCGACAGGGCTACTACGAGCAGTACTTC,CATRRQGYYEQYF
-,TRBV27,TRBJ1-2,many,TGTGCCAGCAGTTCTACCTCTGGGCTCCGTAACTATGGCTACACCTTC,CASSSTSGLRNYGYTF
-,TRBV5-1,TRBJ2-1,many,TGCGCCAGCAGCTTGGAACCCTACAATGAGCAGTTCTTC,CASSLEPYNEQFF
TRBD2,TRBV7-2,TRBJ2-3,few,TGTGCCAGCAGCTTAGACGGGACTACTAGCACAGATACGCAGTATTTT,CASSLDGTTSTDTQYF
-,TRBV30,TRBJ1-2,-,TGTGCCTGGGTCACTGGGGGCGGCTATGGCTACACCTTC,CAWVTGGGYGYTF
-,TRBV5-1,TRBJ2-5,medium-sized,TGCGCCAGCAGCTTGGACCGAGAGACCCAGTACTTC,CASSLDRETQYF
TRBD2,TRBV10-3,TRBJ2-1,many,TGTGCCATCAGTGAGTCGACCGGGCGGGGGAACTACAATGAGCAGTTCTTC,CAISESTGRGNYNEQFF
-,TRBV6-5,TRBJ1-1,many,TGTGCCAGCAGTTACTTGGGGGGGCCTGAAGCTTTCTTT,CASSYLGGPEAFF
TRBD2,TRBV20-1,TRBJ2-3,few,TGCAGTGCTGCGGGACTAGCGGGGGGTTACACAGATACGCAGTATTTT,CSAAGLAGGYTDTQYF
-,TRBV12-3/TRBV12-4,TRBJ1-4,many,TGTGCCAGCAGGCCACAGGGTATCGAAAAACTGTTTTTT,CASRPQGIEKLFF
-,TRBV10-3,TRBJ1-1,few,TGTGCCATCAGACGGACAGAGAACACTGAAGCTTTCTTT,CAIRRTENTEAFF
TRBD2,TRBV9,TRBJ2-1,many,TGTGCCAGCAGCGGCGGACTAGCGGGTGAGCAGTTCTTC,CASSGGLAGEQFF
TRBD2,TRBV28,TRBJ2-7,-,TGTGCCAGCAGTTCGGCGGGAGCGGGGGAGCAGTACTTC,CASSSAGAGEQYF
-,TRBV7-9,TRBJ2-5,few,TGTGCCAGCAGCTTATTTCGGACTCGAGAGGAGACCCAGTACTTC,CASSLFRTREETQYF
-,TRBV6-5,TRBJ2-1,many,TGTGCCAGCAGTTCAGGGGTAGGCGTGAATGAGCAGTTCTTC,CASSSGVGVNEQFF
-,TRBV4-1,TRBJ1-1,-,TGCGCCAGCAGCCAAGAGGGCAGGGTTACTGAAGCTTTCTTT,CASSQEGRVTEAFF
TRBD1,TRBV7-6,TRBJ2-7,few,TGTGCCAGCAGCGGTCGGACAGGGACGTACGAGCAGTACTTC,CASSGRTGTYEQYF
TRBD2,TRBV20-1,TRBJ2-1,many,TGCAGTGCCCTTCCGGGACTAGCGGGCTCCTACAATGAGCAGTTCTTC,CSALPGLAGSYNEQFF
-,TRBV14,TRBJ2-1,many,TGTGCCAGCAGAGGTTTCACCTACAATGAGCAGTTCTTC,CASRGFTYNEQFF
-,TRBV5-1,TRBJ2-3,many,TGCGCCAGCAACTCAGGAAGCACAGATACGCAGTATTTT,CASNSGSTDTQYF
-,TRBV12-3/TRBV12-4,TRBJ1-5,many,TGTGCCAGCAGTTTGGGGGGCATCGAGAATCAGCCCCAGCATTTT,CASSLGGIENQPQHF
-,TRBV4-3,TRBJ2-5,many,TGCGCCAGCAGCCAAGATAGGAGGGAGACCCAGTACTTC,CASSQDRRETQYF
-,TRBV7-6,TRBJ1-6,many,TGTGCCAGCAGCTTAGCTACAGGGCTGGAATCACCCCTCAACTTT,CASSLATGLESPLNF
-,TRBV29-1,TRBJ1-1,few,TGCAGCGTCGACACTGAAGCTTTCTTT,CSVDTEAFF
-,TRBV6-2/TRBV6-3,TRBJ1-1,-,TGTGCCAGCAGTTACAACTCAGGGGTAAGCAAGAACACTGAAGCTTTCTTT,CASSYNSGVSKNTEAFF
-,TRBV7-9,TRBJ2-7,many,TGTGCCAGCAGCCTCCAATACGAGCAGTACTTC,CASSLQYEQYF